This passage covers 16 T cell receptor beta chains from one sample sequenced in a study of cytomegalovirus exposure and HLA in healthy donors (dated by TCRdb to 2016 to 2017). The library was produced with the immunoSEQ multiplex PCR assay. For the multiplex PCR, a mixture combining 60 forward primers for TCR Vbeta segments and 13 reverse primers for TCR Jbeta segments was used. TCRdb limited this immuneACCESS table to in-frame rearrangements with V and J called. A share of clones is missing; checked studies link under half to unresolved V genes, and the rest is unexplained. The sample records nearly 300,000 clones, roughly 90% of which are singletons. The top ten clones comprise around 4.2% of the sample. The sequencing sample was made of PBMCs. These receptors came from a man in his forties in good health and CMV-seropositive.

To note about this clone: One end of the junction fails to match germline, which may point to a read error. In nucleotides, the CDR3 is TGTGCCAGCAGTTTATTGGGGACTCGCTCCCACGAGCAGTACTTC. It translates to CASSLLGTRSHEQYF. The V gene is TRBV28, the J gene TRBJ2-7; maybe TRBD2 (6 bases). Germline CDR1 reads MDHEN; CDR2 reads SYDVKM. CDR3 size: 15 residues.

The rearrangement joins TRBV29-1 to TRBJ2-1; tentative D call: TRBD2 (6 bases). Germline V gene lookup returns CDR1 SQVTM and CDR2 ANQGSEA. The CDR3 extends over 16 amino acids. V was clipped by 5 bases and J by 2 bases, with 19 bases between them. The CDR3 nucleotides read TGCAGCGTTCCTCAGGAGTCAGCGGGCCCCTACAATGAGCAGTTCTTC. Translating it yields CSVPQESAGPYNEQFF.

The chain joins TRBV29-1 to TRBJ1-2, with TRBD1 matching 10 bases. V was clipped by 4 bases and J by 1 base; unmatched bases: 6. The CDR3 sequence is 15 residues long. Germline lookup yields CDR1 SQVTM and CDR2 ANQGSEA. The CDR3 bases are TGCAGCGTTGGGACCGGGACAGGGGATAACTATGGCTACACCTTC. Amino acids: CSVGTGTGDNYGYTF. Supplemented by reference TRBV29-1 and TRBJ1-2, the full variable domain reads SAVISQKPSRDICQRGTSLTIQCQVDSQVTMMFWYRQQPGQSLTLIATANQGSEATYESGFVIDKFPISRPNLTFSTLTVSNMSPEDSSIYLCSVGTGTGDNYGYTFGSGTRLTVV.

This clone appeared once. This chain connects TRBV19 to TRBJ2-7, with 8 bases aligning to TRBD2. The CDR3 has 13 amino acids. With V trimmed by 5 bases and J by 5 bases, 5 bases remained unmatched. Germline V gives CDR1 LNHDA, CDR2 SQIVND (reference sequence). This CDR3 is CASSDPGGDEQYF. CDR3 bases: TGTGCCAGTAGTGACCCGGGAGGGGACGAGCAGTACTTC.

The chain links TRBV7-2 to TRBJ2-3; 7 bases match TRBD1. The germline V gene encodes CDR1 SGHTA and CDR2 FQGNSA. V dropped 6 bases and J dropped 4; count of bases not matched to a gene: 4. The CDR3 runs to 13 residues. The CDR3: CASRRTGADTQYF. CDR3 DNA sequence: TGTGCCAGCAGACGCACAGGGGCAGATACGCAGTATTTT.

A few counts support this clone. The chain carries TRBV5-6 and TRBJ2-7; 9 bases are a match to TRBD1. Germline-derived CDR1 and CDR2 are SGHDT and YYEEEE. This CDR3 is built from 14 residues. Trimming removed 0 bases from V and 3 bases from J; junction bases left unmatched: 1. The chain's CDR3 is CASSLGTGVYEQYF. The DNA for the CDR3 is TGTGCCAGCAGCTTGGGGACAGGGGTCTACGAGCAGTACTTC.

The chain has TRBV7-9 and TRBJ2-7, with 7 bases identical to TRBD2. The CDR3 totals 18 residues. After removal of 1 base from V and 0 bases from J, the junction contained 12 bases not matched to a gene. Germline loops: CDR1 SEHNR, CDR2 FQNEAQ (reference sequence). This CDR3 is CASSLVSSRLAVSYEQYF. CDR3 nucleotides: TGTGCCAGCAGCTTAGTCTCCTCGAGGCTAGCGGTCTCCTACGAGCAGTACTTC.

The J gene is TRBJ2-5, the V gene TRBV7-6; 11 nucleotides match TRBD2. The DNA end is more similar to TRBJ2-7, so the J call may be wrong. The CDR3 spans 15 residues. Germline CDR1 is SGHVS and CDR2 is FNYEAQ. In DNA form, the CDR3 reads TGTGCCAGCAGCGAGAGGACTAGCGGGCTAGGCGAGCAGTACTTC. Residues: CASSERTSGLGEQYF.

The chain combines TRBV2 with TRBJ1-1; 7 nucleotides agree with TRBD1. The J segment lost 7 bases and the V segment lost 7 bases, leaving 12 bases of the junction unmatched. The CDR3 contains 14 residues. CDR1 is SNHLY, CDR2 FYNNEI, per germline. Here the CDR3 reads CASTLQGERFEAFF. The CDR3 DNA is TGTGCCAGCACTCTTCAGGGGGAGCGTTTTGAAGCTTTCTTT.

This chain links TRBV29-1 with TRBJ2-7, with a tentative D call TRBD2 (5 bases). CDR3 length: 11 residues. V gave up 4 bases and J gave up 5 bases, with 9 bases separating them. The germline gives CDR1 SQVTM, CDR2 ANQGSEA. CDR3 coding DNA: TGCAGCGTTGCGGTAGCGAACGAGCAGTACTTC. The encoded protein is CSVAVANEQYF.

V usage is TRBV13 and J usage is TRBJ2-7; 9 bases match TRBD1. Germline V gene data show CDR1 as PRHDT and CDR2 as FYEKMQ (reference sequence). Losses at the gene ends were 0 bases for V and 4 bases for J; bases not matched to a gene: 7. This CDR3 has 16 residues. The chain's CDR3 is CASSLGVDRGPYEQYF. The CDR3 DNA sequence: TGTGCCAGCAGCTTAGGCGTGGACAGGGGTCCATACGAGCAGTACTTC. The complete variable domain, with remaining parts taken from reference TRBV13 and TRBJ2-7, reads AAGVIQSPRHLIKEKRETATLKCYPIPRHDTVYWYQQGPGQDPQFLISFYEKMQSDKGSIPDRFSAQQFSDYHSELNMSSLELGDSALYFCASSLGVDRGPYEQYFGPGTRLTVT.

This rearrangement joins TRBV19 to TRBJ1-2; D unresolved. Trimming removed 3 bases from V and 4 bases from J, with 9 bases in between. CDR3 length: 13 amino acids. Germline V gene data show CDR1 as LNHDA and CDR2 as SQIVND (reference sequence). CDR3 protein: CASSMTQSYGYTF. The CDR3 DNA reads as TGTGCCAGTAGTATGACACAGTCCTATGGCTACACCTTC.

The V and J genes are TRBV27 and TRBJ2-7; weak D call: TRBD1 (5 bases). Germline V CDR1 and CDR2: MNHEY, SMNVEV (reference sequence). V dropped 2 bases and J dropped 4 bases, with 18 bases sitting between them. This CDR3 is built from 16 residues. The CDR3 is CASSLGAHLGQYEQYF. As DNA, the CDR3 is TGTGCCAGCAGTTTAGGGGCCCACTTAGGTCAGTACGAGCAGTACTTC.

The V gene is TRBV7-3, the J gene TRBJ2-1; a weak D match, TRBD2 (6 bases). Trimming cost V 6 bases and J 7 bases, with 25 bases left between them. Germline loops: CDR1 SGHTA, CDR2 FQGTGA. This CDR3 region has 17 residues. DNA of the CDR3: TGTGCCAGCAGTCCCGGGCCACCTGGGGTTGGAGGGAATGAGCAGTTCTTC. Its protein is CASSPGPPGVGGNEQFF.

The J gene is TRBJ2-1, the V gene TRBV5-1, with 8 nucleotides matching TRBD1. In germline, CDR1 is SGHRS, CDR2 YFSETQ. V was pared by 3 bases and J by 1 base, with 6 bases of the junction left unmatched. This CDR3 is 16 amino acids long. The CDR3 DNA reads as TGCGCCAGCAGCTGGACAGGGCCGGGTTCCTACAATGAGCAGTTCTTC. This encodes CASSWTGPGSYNEQFF.

The gene calls are TRBV23-1 and TRBJ1-3, with unresolved D. TRBV23-1 is an ORF, and what it does is uncertain. CDR3 size: 14 residues. V gave up 8 bases and J gave up 3 bases, with 14 bases separating them. For the CDR3, the DNA is TGCGCCAGCTGTCGCCGGGATTGTGGAAACACCATATATTTT. This encodes CASCRRDCGNTIYF.